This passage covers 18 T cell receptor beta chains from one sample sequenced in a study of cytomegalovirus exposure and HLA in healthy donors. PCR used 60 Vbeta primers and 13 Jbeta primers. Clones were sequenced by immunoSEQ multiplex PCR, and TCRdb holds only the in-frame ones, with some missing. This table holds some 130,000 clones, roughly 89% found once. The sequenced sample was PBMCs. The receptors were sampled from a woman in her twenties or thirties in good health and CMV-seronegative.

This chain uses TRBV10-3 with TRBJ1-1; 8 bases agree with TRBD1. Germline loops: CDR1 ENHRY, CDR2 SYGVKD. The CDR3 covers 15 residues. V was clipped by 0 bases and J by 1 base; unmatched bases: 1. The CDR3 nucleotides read TGTGCCATCAGTGAGTCCCAGGGGGCGAACACTGAAGCTTTCTTT. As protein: CAISESQGANTEAFF.

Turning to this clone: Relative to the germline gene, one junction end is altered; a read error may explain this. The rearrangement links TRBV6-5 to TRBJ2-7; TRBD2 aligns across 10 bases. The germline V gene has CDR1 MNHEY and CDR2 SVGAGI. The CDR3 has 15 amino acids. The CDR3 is CASRGWTSGSYERYF. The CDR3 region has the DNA TGTGCCAGCAGGGGCTGGACTAGCGGATCCTACGAGCGGTACTTC.

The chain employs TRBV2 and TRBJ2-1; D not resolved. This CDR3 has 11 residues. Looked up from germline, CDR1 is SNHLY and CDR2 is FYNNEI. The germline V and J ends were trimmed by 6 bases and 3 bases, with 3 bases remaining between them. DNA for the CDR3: TGTGCCAGCAGCTACTACAATGAGCAGTTCTTC. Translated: CASSYYNEQFF. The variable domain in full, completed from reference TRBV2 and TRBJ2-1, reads EPEVTQTPSHQVTQMGQEVILRCVPISNHLYFYWYRQILGQKVEFLVSFYNNEISEKSEIFDDQFSVERPDGSNFTLKIRSTKLEDSAMYFCASSYYNEQFFGPGTRLTVL.

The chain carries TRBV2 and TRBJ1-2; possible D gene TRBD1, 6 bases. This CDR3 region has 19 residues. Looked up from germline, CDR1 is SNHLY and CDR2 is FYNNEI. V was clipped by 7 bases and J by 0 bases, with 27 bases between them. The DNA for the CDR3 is TGTGCCAGCAACACCCCCCGAGGGGCAGGGGCCCCATCTAACTATGGCTACACCTTC. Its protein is CASNTPRGAGAPSNYGYTF.

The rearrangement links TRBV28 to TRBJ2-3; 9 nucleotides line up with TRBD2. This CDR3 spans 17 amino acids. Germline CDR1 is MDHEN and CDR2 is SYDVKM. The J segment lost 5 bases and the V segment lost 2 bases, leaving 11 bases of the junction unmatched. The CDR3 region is CASSLRASGTAGDTQYF. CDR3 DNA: TGTGCCAGCAGTTTAAGGGCTAGCGGGACCGCAGGAGATACGCAGTATTTT.

The CDR3 loop is CASSAVIGVLSPLHF. The CDR3 DNA sequence: TGTGCCAGCAGTGCTGTGATAGGGGTTCTTTCACCCCTCCACTTT. The rearrangement uses TRBV7-9 and TRBJ1-6; possible D gene TRBD1, 5 bases. The CDR3 runs 15 residues. With 6 bases removed from V and 9 bases from J, the gap between germline ends came to 18 bases. Looked up from germline, CDR1 is SEHNR and CDR2 is FQNEAQ (reference sequence).

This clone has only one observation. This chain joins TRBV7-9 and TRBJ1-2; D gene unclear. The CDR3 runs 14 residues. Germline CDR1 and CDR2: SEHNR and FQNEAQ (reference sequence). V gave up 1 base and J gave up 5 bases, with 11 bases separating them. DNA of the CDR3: TGTGCCAGCAGCTTAGGAGCGGACCGTTATGGCTACACCTTC. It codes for CASSLGADRYGYTF.

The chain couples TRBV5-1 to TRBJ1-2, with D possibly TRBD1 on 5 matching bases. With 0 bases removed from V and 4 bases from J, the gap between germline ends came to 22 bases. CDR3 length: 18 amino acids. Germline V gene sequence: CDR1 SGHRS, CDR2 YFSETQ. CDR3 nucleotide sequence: TGCGCCAGCAGCTTGGGCCCCGCAGGGCAGGGCGGGGGCTATGGCTACACCTTC. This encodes CASSLGPAGQGGGYGYTF.

The CDR3 here is CASSFSRASTDTQYF. Written as DNA, the CDR3 is TGTGCCAGCAGTTTTTCGAGGGCCTCTACAGATACGCAGTATTTT. The chain uses TRBV6-5 and TRBJ2-3; maybe TRBD2 (5 bases). V was cut by 4 bases and J by 3 bases, with 14 bases left in between. CDR1 MNHEY and CDR2 SVGAGI come from the germline V gene. This CDR3 has 15 residues.

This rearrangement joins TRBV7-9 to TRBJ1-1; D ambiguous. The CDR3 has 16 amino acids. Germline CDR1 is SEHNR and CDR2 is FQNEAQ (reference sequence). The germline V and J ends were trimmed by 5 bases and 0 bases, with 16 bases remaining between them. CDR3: CASSPPGEVMNTEAFF. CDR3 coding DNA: TGTGCCAGCAGCCCCCCCGGGGAAGTGATGAACACTGAAGCTTTCTTT.

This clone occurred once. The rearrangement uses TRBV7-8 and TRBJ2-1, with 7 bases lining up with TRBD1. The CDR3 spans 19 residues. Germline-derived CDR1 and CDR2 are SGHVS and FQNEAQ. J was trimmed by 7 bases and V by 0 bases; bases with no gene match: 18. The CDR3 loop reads CASSLAPPPDRSFGNEQFF. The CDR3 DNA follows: TGTGCCAGCAGCTTAGCCCCTCCGCCGGACAGGTCGTTCGGGAATGAGCAGTTCTTC.

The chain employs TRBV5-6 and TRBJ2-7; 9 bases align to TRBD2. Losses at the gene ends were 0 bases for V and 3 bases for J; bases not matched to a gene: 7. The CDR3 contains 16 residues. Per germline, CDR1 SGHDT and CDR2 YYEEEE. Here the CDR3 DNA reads TGTGCCAGCAGCTTGGGCGGCGGGGGGGGAGGCTACGAGCAGTACTTC. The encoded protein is CASSLGGGGGGYEQYF.

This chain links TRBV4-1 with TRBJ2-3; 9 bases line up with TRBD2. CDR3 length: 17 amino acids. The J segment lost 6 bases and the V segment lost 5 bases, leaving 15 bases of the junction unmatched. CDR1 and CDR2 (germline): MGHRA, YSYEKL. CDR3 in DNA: TGCGCCAGCAGCTCGTTCACCGGGGGCGGGGGGGGCGATACGCAGTATTTT. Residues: CASSSFTGGGGGDTQYF.

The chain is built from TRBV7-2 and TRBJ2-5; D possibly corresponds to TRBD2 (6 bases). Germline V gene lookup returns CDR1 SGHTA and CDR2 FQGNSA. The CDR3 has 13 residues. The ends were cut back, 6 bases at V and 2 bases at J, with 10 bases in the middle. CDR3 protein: CASREGRQETQYF. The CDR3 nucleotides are TGTGCCAGCAGGGAGGGGCGACAAGAGACCCAGTACTTC.

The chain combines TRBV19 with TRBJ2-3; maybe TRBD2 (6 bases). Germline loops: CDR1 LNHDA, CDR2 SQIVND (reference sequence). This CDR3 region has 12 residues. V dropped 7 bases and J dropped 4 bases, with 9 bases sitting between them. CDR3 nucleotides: TGTGCCAGTACAGGAGGGCCAGATACGCAGTATTTT. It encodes CASTGGPDTQYF.

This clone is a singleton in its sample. CDR3 in amino acids: CAWSVARGPGNTIYF. Written as DNA, the CDR3 is TGTGCCTGGAGTGTAGCTAGGGGGCCTGGAAACACCATATATTTT. The V gene is TRBV30, the J gene TRBJ1-3; TRBD1 agrees at 7 bases. The V gene's germline CDR1 is GTSNPN and CDR2 SVGIG (reference sequence). V lost 0 bases, J lost 2 bases, and 4 bases stayed unmatched. The CDR3 totals 15 residues.

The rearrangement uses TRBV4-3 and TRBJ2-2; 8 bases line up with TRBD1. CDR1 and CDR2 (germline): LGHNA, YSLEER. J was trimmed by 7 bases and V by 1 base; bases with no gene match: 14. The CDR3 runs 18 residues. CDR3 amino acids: CASSQVKGSRGLSGELFF. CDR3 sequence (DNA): TGCGCCAGCAGCCAAGTTAAAGGGTCCAGGGGGCTGAGCGGGGAGCTGTTTTTT.

The CDR3 protein is CASSLPPYRAHYGYTF. CDR3 bases: TGTGCCAGCAGCTTACCCCCTTACAGGGCTCACTATGGCTACACCTTC. This rearrangement joins TRBV5-6 to TRBJ1-2, with TRBD1 as a possible D gene (6 bases). Looked up from germline, CDR1 is SGHDT and CDR2 is YYEEEE. There are 16 residues in the CDR3. Deletions cut 2 bases from V and 3 bases from J, with 17 bases between.